This T cell receptor (beta chain) was profiled in a study of CD8+CD57+ T cells in acquired aplastic anemia. This CDR3 has 15 residues. Trimming shortened V by 6 bases and J by 6 bases, and 18 bases separated the two germline ends. Looked up from germline, CDR1 is SNHLY and CDR2 is FYNNEI. CD8+CD57+ cell expansion, shown by flow cytometry, had occurred in the patients selected for sequencing. Genomic DNA acted as the template from which TCR beta VDJ combination and CDR3 sequence profiling were carried out. TCRdb re-derived calls from the reads in MiXCR, one entry per CDR3 protein. In the table there are 150,000 to 200,000 distinct CDR3 sequences, 40% to 55% of which are singletons.

This receptor was obtained from a human donor with aplastic anemia. V and J are TRBV2 and TRBJ2-1, with D maybe TRBD1 (5 bases). Sequencing was done on a sample of sorted CD4+, CD8+, or CD8+CD57+ T cells (not recorded which) from PBMCs. CDR3 in DNA: TGTGCCAGCAGGGGGCAGGTGCCGGCCGGCAATGAGCAGTTCTTC. Translated, it gives CASRGQVPAGNEQFF. Full variable domain (outside the CDR3, taken from reference TRBV2 and TRBJ2-1): EPEVTQTPSHQVTQMGQEVILRCVPISNHLYFYWYRQILGQKVEFLVSFYNNEISEKSEIFDDQFSVERPDGSNFTLKIRSTKLEDSAMYFCASRGQVPAGNEQFFGPGTRLTVL.